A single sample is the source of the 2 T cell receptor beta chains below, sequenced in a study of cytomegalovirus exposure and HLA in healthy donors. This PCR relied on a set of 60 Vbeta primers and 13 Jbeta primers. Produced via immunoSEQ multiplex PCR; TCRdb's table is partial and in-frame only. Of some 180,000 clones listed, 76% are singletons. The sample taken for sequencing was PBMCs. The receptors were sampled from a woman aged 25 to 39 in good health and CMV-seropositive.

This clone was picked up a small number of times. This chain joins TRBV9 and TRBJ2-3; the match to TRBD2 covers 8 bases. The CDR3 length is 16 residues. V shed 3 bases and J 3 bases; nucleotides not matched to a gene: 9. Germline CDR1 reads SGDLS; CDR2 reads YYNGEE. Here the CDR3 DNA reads TGTGCCAGCAGCGCCCCGGGGGGGCCCCAAACAGATACGCAGTATTTT. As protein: CASSAPGGPQTDTQYF.

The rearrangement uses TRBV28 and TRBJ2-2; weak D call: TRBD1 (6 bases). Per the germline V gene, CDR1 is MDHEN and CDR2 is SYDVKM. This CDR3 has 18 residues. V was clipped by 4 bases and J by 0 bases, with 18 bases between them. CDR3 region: CASSWGFGGGTNTGELFF. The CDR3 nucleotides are TGTGCCAGCAGTTGGGGCTTTGGGGGCGGAACGAACACCGGGGAGCTGTTTTTT.